These T cell receptor beta chains were read from a single sample in a study of blood T cells in healthy people across ages. TCRdb re-analysed the 5' RACE reads in MiXCR, keeping a single row per CDR3 protein. The sample includes roughly 1,800,000 distinct CDR3 sequences, less than 50% of them seen just once. Sequencing was performed on blood. Receptors originate from a woman in her forties in good health. Each CDR3 is given with its conserved first and last residue. Each record gives: J gene, D gene, clone size, V gene, CDR3 DNA, CDR3 protein. The D gene is left open where the match is weak. Only some rows state a clone size, as once, few, many or a class for expanded clones.

TRBJ1-5 | TRBD1 | once | TRBV5-8 | TGTGCCAGCAGCTTGGGCGACAGGGGAGGGGATCAGCCCCAGCATTTT | CASSLGDRGGDQPQHF
TRBJ2-3 | TRBD1 | . | TRBV12-3/TRBV12-4 | TGTGCCAGCAGTTCCGGGACAGGGGGTTATAGCACAGATACGCAGTATTTT | CASSSGTGGYSTDTQYF
TRBJ2-7 | . | few | TRBV9 | TGTGCCAGCAGCGCAGCTCCCCTTTACGAGCAGTACTTC | CASSAAPLYEQYF
TRBJ1-1 | . | few | TRBV9 | TGTGCCAGCAGCGGGGGAACGAACACTGAAGCTTTCTTT | CASSGGTNTEAFF
TRBJ2-1 | . | . | TRBV24-1 | TGTGCCACCAGTGACCTGGACGGGGCGAGGTTTGAGCAGTTCTTC | CATSDLDGARFEQFF
TRBJ1-2 | . | . | TRBV7-2 | TGTGCCAGCAGCTTAACGGGCCTTGGGGGCTACACCTTC | CASSLTGLGGYTF
TRBJ1-2 | . | few | TRBV2 | TGTGCCAGCCCAGGGAGGAACTATGGCTACACCTTC | CASPGRNYGYTF
TRBJ2-3 | . | many | TRBV5-1 | TGCGCCAGCAGCTTGCAGACAGAAACAGATACGCAGTATTTT | CASSLQTETDTQYF
TRBJ1-2 | . | . | TRBV27 | TGTGCCAGCAGTCTACAGGGTTTCAATGGCTACACCTTC | CASSLQGFNGYTF
TRBJ2-7 | . | . | TRBV7-2 | TGTGCCAGCAGCTTAGTTTATGGGGGGTACGAGCAGTACTTC | CASSLVYGGYEQYF
TRBJ2-2 | . | . | TRBV12-3/TRBV12-4 | TGTGCCAGCAGGCGGGACAAGAACACCGGGGAGCTGTTTTTT | CASRRDKNTGELFF
TRBJ1-2 | . | few | TRBV29-1 | TGCAGCGTCACCGGATCCAAACGGAGCTACACCTTC | CSVTGSKRSYTF
TRBJ2-3 | TRBD2 | few | TRBV9 | TGTGCCAGCAGCGCCTCACTAGCGGGGGGGCCTCGCACAGATACGCAGTATTTT | CASSASLAGGPRTDTQYF
TRBJ2-1 | TRBD1 | . | TRBV29-1 | TGCAGCGTACAGGGGATCAAACACTCCTACAATGAGCAGTTCTTC | CSVQGIKHSYNEQFF
TRBJ1-5 | TRBD1 | . | TRBV24-1 | TGTGCCACCAGTGAAACAGGGGGAAGTCAGCCCCAGCATTTT | CATSETGGSQPQHF
TRBJ2-5 | . | once | TRBV7-3 | TGTGCCAGCAGCCTAGACCCGGGCAGCCAAGAGACCCAGTACTTC | CASSLDPGSQETQYF
TRBJ2-7 | . | . | TRBV10-3 | TGTGCCATCAGCGAGTCAGCAGGGCTCCGAAACAATGAGCAGTACTTC | CAISESAGLRNNEQYF
TRBJ1-2 | . | . | TRBV6-5 | TGTGCCAGCAGTTGGGGACGGCTCTATGGCTACACCTTC | CASSWGRLYGYTF
TRBJ1-2 | TRBD1 | . | TRBV10-3 | TGTGCCATCAGTGAGCCTACCGGGACAGGGCATGAGGGCTACACCTTC | CAISEPTGTGHEGYTF
TRBJ1-6 | . | . | TRBV12-3/TRBV12-4 | TGTGCCAGCAGTTTCGGACAACTCCTTAATTCACCCCTCCACTTT | CASSFGQLLNSPLHF
TRBJ1-6 | TRBD1 | . | TRBV6-4 | TGTGCCAGCAGTGAATTGGGCAGGGGGAATTCACCCCTCCACTTT | CASSELGRGNSPLHF
TRBJ1-5 | . | few | TRBV15 | TGTGCCACCAGTAAGAACCCAAATCAGCCCCAGCATTTT | CATSKNPNQPQHF
TRBJ2-5 | TRBD1 | few | TRBV12-3/TRBV12-4 | TGTGCCAGCAGCACGGACAGGGAGGAGACCCAGTACTTC | CASSTDREETQYF
TRBJ2-6 | . | few | TRBV9 | TGTGCCAGCAGCGTAGTGACGGCCGGGGCCAACGTCCTGACTTTC | CASSVVTAGANVLTF
TRBJ2-3 | TRBD2 | few | TRBV20-1 | TGCAGTGCGCCCGATCTAGCGGGGGGGAACGTGGGGCTTTACGATACGCAGTATTTT | CSAPDLAGGNVGLYDTQYF
TRBJ1-2 | . | . | TRBV6-5 | TGTGCCAGCAGTTACTCCGGGGTAGATTCGGATGGCTACACCTTC | CASSYSGVDSDGYTF
TRBJ2-4 | . | few | TRBV2 | TGTGCCAGCCGGTTAGGGGGAAACATTCAGTACTTC | CASRLGGNIQYF
TRBJ2-1 | TRBD1 | few | TRBV9 | TGTGCCAGCAGCGGACAGGGGCGGGTCTACAATGAGCAGTTCTTC | CASSGQGRVYNEQFF
TRBJ1-5 | TRBD1 | few | TRBV4-1 | TGCGCCAGCAGCCAAGGGCAGGACAGGGCATATCAGCCCCAGCATTTT | CASSQGQDRAYQPQHF
TRBJ2-3 | . | few | TRBV6-1 | TGTGCCAGCAGTGATCGAAGGTGGGATACGCAGTATTTT | CASSDRRWDTQYF
TRBJ1-2 | . | . | TRBV9 | TGTGCCAGCAGCGTACAAGGCAACTCTAACTATGGCTACACCTTC | CASSVQGNSNYGYTF
TRBJ2-1 | . | . | TRBV20-1 | TGCAGTGCTAGAGGGCTTGGGACTCCCGGAATGAGTCGCGCGGATGAGCAGTTCTTC | CSARGLGTPGMSRADEQFF
TRBJ2-1 | . | . | TRBV10-3 | TGTGCCATCAGAGGAGTCGGACCGAACAATGAGCAGTTCTTC | CAIRGVGPNNEQFF
TRBJ2-7 | . | . | TRBV4-3 | TGCGCCAGCAGCCAGCAGGGGAATGGTCAGGCGAGAACCTACGAGCAGTACTTC | CASSQQGNGQARTYEQYF
TRBJ2-3 | . | . | TRBV20-1 | TGCAGTGCTAGAGAACGAGGAGATACGCAGTATTTT | CSARERGDTQYF
TRBJ2-1 | . | . | TRBV5-1 | TGCGCCAGCAGGATTATAGCTTTGACCCAAGAGACCCAGTTCTTC | CASRIIALTQETQFF
TRBJ2-7 | TRBD1 | . | TRBV13 | TGTGCCAGCAGCTTAGGGGGACAGGGAGGCAATGAGCAGTACTTC | CASSLGGQGGNEQYF
TRBJ2-3 | TRBD1 | few | TRBV7-2 | TGTGCCAGCAGCCCCCTGACAGGGGGCGGAGATACGCAGTATTTT | CASSPLTGGGDTQYF
TRBJ2-5 | . | . | TRBV28 | TGTGCCAGCAGTGTATTCAGGGGAGAAGAGACCCAGTACTTC | CASSVFRGEETQYF
TRBJ2-3 | TRBD1 | . | TRBV7-2 | TGTGCCAGCAGCTTAGCCAGCAGGGGGCAAACAGATACGCAGTATTTT | CASSLASRGQTDTQYF
TRBJ2-1 | TRBD2 | . | TRBV4-3 | TGCGCCAGCAGCCACGAACCCTTCGCGGGGGGGCCTGAGAATGAGCAGTTCTTC | CASSHEPFAGGPENEQFF
TRBJ1-1 | . | . | TRBV2 | TGTGCCAGCGTATCGGACCCAGGGGTGAACACTGAAGCTTTCTTT | CASVSDPGVNTEAFF
TRBJ1-5 | . | . | TRBV19 | TGTGCCAGTACCTATTTGGTATCCAATCAGCCCCAGCATTTT | CASTYLVSNQPQHF
TRBJ2-7 | TRBD1 | few | TRBV5-1 | TGCGCCAGCAGCTTAGGGGGGACAGGGAAGGCCTACTACGAGCAGTACTTC | CASSLGGTGKAYYEQYF
TRBJ2-5 | TRBD2 | few | TRBV20-1 | TGCAGTGCTAGAGACTCTCGAACTAGCGGGGAAGAGACCCAGTACTTC | CSARDSRTSGEETQYF
TRBJ2-1 | . | few | TRBV6-5 | TGTGCCAGCAGTGAGGACTCAATCTCCTACAATGAGCAGTTCTTC | CASSEDSISYNEQFF